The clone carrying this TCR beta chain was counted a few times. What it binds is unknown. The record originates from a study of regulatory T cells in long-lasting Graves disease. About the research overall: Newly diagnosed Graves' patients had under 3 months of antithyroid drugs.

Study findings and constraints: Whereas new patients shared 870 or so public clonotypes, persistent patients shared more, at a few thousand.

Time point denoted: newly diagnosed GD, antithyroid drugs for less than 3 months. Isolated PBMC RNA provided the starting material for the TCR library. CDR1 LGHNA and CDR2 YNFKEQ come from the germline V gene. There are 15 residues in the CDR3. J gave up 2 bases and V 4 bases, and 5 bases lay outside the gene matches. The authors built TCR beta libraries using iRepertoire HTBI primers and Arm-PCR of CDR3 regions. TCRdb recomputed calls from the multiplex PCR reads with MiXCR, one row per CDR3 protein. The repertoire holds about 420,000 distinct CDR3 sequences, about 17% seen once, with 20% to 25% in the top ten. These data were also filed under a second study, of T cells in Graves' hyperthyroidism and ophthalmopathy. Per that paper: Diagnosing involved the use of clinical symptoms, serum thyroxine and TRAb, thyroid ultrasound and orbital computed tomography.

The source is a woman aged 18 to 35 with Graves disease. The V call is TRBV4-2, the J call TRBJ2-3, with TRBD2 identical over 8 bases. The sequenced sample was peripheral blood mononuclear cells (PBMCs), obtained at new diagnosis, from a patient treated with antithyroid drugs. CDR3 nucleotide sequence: TGTGCCAGCAGCCGTAATAGCGGGGACACAGATACGCAGTATTTT. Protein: CASSRNSGDTDTQYF.